The sequence of this T cell receptor beta chain was determined in a study of T cells in women clearing cervical HPV infection. Overall study: Control women cleared a single incident HPV16 infection within 12 months. Controls gave blood once infection was undetectable; cases at lesion identification.

The germline V gene encodes CDR1 SEHNR and CDR2 FQNEAQ (reference sequence). Trimming stripped 1 base from V and 0 bases from J, with 10 bases between. CDR3 length equals 15 residues. Repertoires were generated with immunoSEQ multiplex PCR, while TCRdb's copy carries only in-frame clones and drops some. This table lists about 34,000 clones. Study-wide findings and caveats: T-cell numbers per sample were unknown and may explain richness differences. Cases and controls were distinguished at AUC over 0.75 by richness and V genes.

A remark on this clone: Its antigen is undetermined. The read comes to an end 3 residues before the CDR3 does, leaving the germline J gene to fill in the end.

The sample consisted of blood buffy coat. V usage is TRBV7-9 and J usage is TRBJ2-7; D remains unclear. This sequence originates from a woman between 18 and 69 years old with a cervical HPV16 infection that either progressed to CIN3+ or cleared (not recorded which). CDR3 DNA (partial): TGTGCCAGCAGCTTAGTCCCAGGTACCTCCTACGAG. Its protein is CASSLVPGTSYE. The whole CDR3 protein is CASSLVPGTSYEQYF.